A single sample gave rise to the 8 T cell receptor beta chains below, sequenced in a study of T-cell reconstitution after alpha-beta-depleted transplantation in children. Preparation of the TCRbeta library involved a method that used unique molecular identifiers. One entry per CDR3 protein results from TCRdb running MiXCR on the PCR reads. The table records 360,000 or so distinct CDR3 sequences, just over 20% of them present only once. The sample in question was PBMCs from the stem cell graft donor, obtained from the stem cell graft. These receptor sequences come from a human donor who donated a stem cell graft to a child with acute myeloid leukemia.

This clonotype has at least ten counts. This chain connects TRBV20-1 to TRBJ2-1; 10 bases are a match to TRBD2. V dropped 6 bases and J dropped 9; count of bases not matched to a gene: 11. The length of the CDR3 is 14 residues. Germline V gene data show CDR1 as DFQATT and CDR2 as SNEGSKA (reference sequence). Written as DNA, the CDR3 is TGCAGTGCCGGACTAGCGGAAAGGTTCGGTGAGCAGTTCTTC. This gives the protein CSAGLAERFGEQFF.

The chain joins TRBV29-1 to TRBJ2-3; 10 bases map to TRBD2. CDR3 size: 13 residues. The ends lost 8 bases at V and 6 bases at J; junction bases unmatched: 8. Germline V gene sequence: CDR1 SQVTM, CDR2 ANQGSEA. CDR3 nucleotide sequence: TGCAGCCTGAGCGGGAGGGCCTCGGATACGCAGTATTTT. Translating gives CSLSGRASDTQYF.

This clonotype occurred once. The chain combines TRBV4-1 with TRBJ2-1; no reliable D call. Germline V CDR1 and CDR2: MGHRA, YSYEKL. Trimming took off 0 bases at V and 4 bases at J, with 10 bases between the two ends. There are 15 residues in the CDR3. The CDR3 coding sequence is TGCGCCAGCAGCCAAGATGAAGGACGGTACAATGAGCAGTTCTTC. This translates into CASSQDEGRYNEQFF.

The chain combines TRBV10-3 with TRBJ1-1; possibly TRBD1 for D (5 bases). CDR1 ENHRY and CDR2 SYGVKD come from the germline V gene. The CDR3 contains 11 residues. In DNA, the CDR3 is TGTGCGGGGGGGTCGAACACTGAAGCTTTCTTT. Translating gives CAGGSNTEAFF.

V usage is TRBV5-1 and J usage is TRBJ2-7; TRBD1 matches 10 bases. The CDR3 length is 15 residues. J was trimmed by 7 bases and V by 4 bases; bases with no gene match: 11. Looked up from germline, CDR1 is SGHRS and CDR2 is YFSETQ. The CDR3 DNA reads TGCGCCAGCAGCACCGGGACAGGGGATCCCCTGGAGCAGTACTTC. Translated, it gives CASSTGTGDPLEQYF. Full variable domain (missing parts from reference TRBV5-1 and TRBJ2-7): KAGVTQTPRYLIKTRGQQVTLSCSPISGHRSVSWYQQTPGQGLQFLFEYFSETQRNKGNFPGRFSGRQFSNSRSEMNVSTLELGDSALYLCASSTGTGDPLEQYFGPGTRLTVT.

This clonotype was recorded a few times. This chain uses TRBV6-5 with TRBJ2-7, with a weak D call TRBD2 (5 bases). In germline, CDR1 is MNHEY, CDR2 SVGAGI. The V end was cut by 1 base, the J end by 3 bases, with 10 bases between. The CDR3 is 14 amino acids. The CDR3 is CASSYFRAGYEQYF. The CDR3 nucleotides read TGTGCCAGCAGTTACTTCCGTGCGGGCTACGAGCAGTACTTC.

This clonotype was recorded many times. The chain couples TRBV29-1 to TRBJ2-1; D remains ambiguous. The germline CDR1 and CDR2 sequences are SQVTM and ANQGSEA. Trimming shortened V by 4 bases and J by 3 bases, and 10 bases separated the two germline ends. CDR3 size: 13 residues. Written as DNA, the CDR3 is TGCAGCGTTGCCCAGTCCCTCTACAATGAGCAGTTCTTC. This gives the protein CSVAQSLYNEQFF.

J is TRBJ2-3 and V is TRBV7-8, with D perhaps TRBD1 or TRBD2 (5 bases each). V lost 4 bases, J lost 2 bases, and 16 bases lay in between. From germline, CDR1 is SGHVS and CDR2 FQNEAQ. CDR3 size: 16 residues. The DNA for the CDR3 is TGTGCCAGCAGCTCAAGGGACCCATCATCCACAGATACGCAGTATTTT. Translated, it gives CASSSRDPSSTDTQYF.